Listed below are T cell receptor beta chains from one sample, sequenced in a study of cytomegalovirus exposure and HLA in healthy donors. Sequencing was performed with immunoSEQ multiplex PCR; in TCRdb, only in-frame clones are kept and a portion is missing. The sample has 55,000 to 80,000 clones, roughly 94% seen once. Sequences were obtained from PBMCs. These receptors came from a man aged 18 to 29 in good health and CMV-seropositive. The CDR3 runs from the conserved cysteine through the conserved F or W. D genes are given only for firm matches. Size values are once, few and many counts, or a class for expanded clones, and some rows have none.

abundance: .; d_gene: .; v_gene: TRBV10-2; j_gene: TRBJ2-7; CDR3nt: TGCGCCAGCAGTCCCTATACAGGGACCTACGAGCAGTACTTC; CDR3aa: CASSPYTGTYEQYF
abundance: .; d_gene: .; v_gene: TRBV9; j_gene: TRBJ2-7; CDR3nt: TGTGCCAGCAGCCCAACCCCTGGCTTAGGGGGCGAGCAGTACTTC; CDR3aa: CASSPTPGLGGEQYF
abundance: .; d_gene: .; v_gene: TRBV4-1; j_gene: TRBJ1-5; CDR3nt: TGCGCCAGCAGCCATGCCCCGGGGGGAGAGCCCCAGCATTTT; CDR3aa: CASSHAPGGEPQHF
abundance: medium-sized; d_gene: .; v_gene: TRBV11-2; j_gene: TRBJ2-7; CDR3nt: TGTGCCAGCAGCTTAGATTCAGGCGCCCCCATGTACGAGCAGTACTTC; CDR3aa: CASSLDSGAPMYEQYF
abundance: .; d_gene: TRBD1; v_gene: TRBV7-9; j_gene: TRBJ1-2; CDR3nt: TGTGCCAGCAGCCCCTACTTGGGGACAGGGATCGGCTACACCTTC; CDR3aa: CASSPYLGTGIGYTF
abundance: .; d_gene: TRBD1; v_gene: TRBV4-1; j_gene: TRBJ2-1; CDR3nt: TGCGCCAGCAGCTTTGACAGGGGAGGCGATGAGCAGTTCTTC; CDR3aa: CASSFDRGGDEQFF
abundance: .; d_gene: .; v_gene: TRBV5-1; j_gene: TRBJ2-3; CDR3nt: TGCGCCAGCAGCGGGGGGATAGGCCCCACAGATACGCAGTATTTT; CDR3aa: CASSGGIGPTDTQYF
abundance: .; d_gene: .; v_gene: TRBV7-9; j_gene: TRBJ1-1; CDR3nt: TGTGCCAGCAGCCTCAGCGGGACGGGGCGAGCTTTCTTT; CDR3aa: CASSLSGTGRAFF
abundance: .; d_gene: TRBD1; v_gene: TRBV6-5; j_gene: TRBJ2-7; CDR3nt: TGTGCCAGCAGCCAAACAGGGGCCTACTCCTACGAGCAGTACTTC; CDR3aa: CASSQTGAYSYEQYF
abundance: .; d_gene: .; v_gene: TRBV5-4; j_gene: TRBJ1-1; CDR3nt: TGTGCCAGCAGCCCTAAAGGACTGTCGAACACTGAAGCTTTCTTT; CDR3aa: CASSPKGLSNTEAFF
abundance: once; d_gene: .; v_gene: TRBV19; j_gene: TRBJ1-5; CDR3nt: TGTGCCAGTAGTATGGAGAGGCGCAATCAGCCCCAGCATTTT; CDR3aa: CASSMERRNQPQHF
abundance: .; d_gene: .; v_gene: TRBV6-5; j_gene: TRBJ2-5; CDR3nt: TGTGCCAGCAGTCTCGGGGAGACCCAGTACTTC; CDR3aa: CASSLGETQYF
abundance: .; d_gene: .; v_gene: TRBV6-5; j_gene: TRBJ1-5; CDR3nt: TGTGCCAGCAGGGGAGGGGACACCAATCAGCCCCAGCATTTT; CDR3aa: CASRGGDTNQPQHF